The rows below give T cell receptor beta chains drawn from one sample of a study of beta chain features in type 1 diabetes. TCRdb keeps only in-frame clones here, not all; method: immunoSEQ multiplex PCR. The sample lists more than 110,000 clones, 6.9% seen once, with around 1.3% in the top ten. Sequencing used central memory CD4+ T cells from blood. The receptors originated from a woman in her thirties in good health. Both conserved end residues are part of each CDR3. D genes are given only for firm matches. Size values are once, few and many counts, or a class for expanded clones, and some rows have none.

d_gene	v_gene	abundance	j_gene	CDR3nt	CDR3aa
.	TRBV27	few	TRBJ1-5	TGTGCCAGCAGTTTTCAGGGGCTTAATCAGCCCCAGCATTTT	CASSFQGLNQPQHF
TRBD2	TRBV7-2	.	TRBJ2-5	TGTGCCAGCAGTCACAGCGGGAGACGAGAGACCCAGTACTTC	CASSHSGRRETQYF
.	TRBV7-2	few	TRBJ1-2	TGTGCCAGCAGCCCCCCGGGGGGAACGAAGTATGGCTACACCTTC	CASSPPGGTKYGYTF
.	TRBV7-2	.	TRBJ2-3	TGTGCCAGCAGCTCCCGGGCGGGGTCTAACACAGATACGCAGTATTTT	CASSSRAGSNTDTQYF
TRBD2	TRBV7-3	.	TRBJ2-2	TGTGCCAGCAGAACTAGCGCGAACACCGGGGAGCTGTTTTTT	CASRTSANTGELFF
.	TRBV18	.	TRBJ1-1	TGTGCCAGCTCACCCGCCCTTGAGACTGAAGCTTTCTTT	CASSPALETEAFF
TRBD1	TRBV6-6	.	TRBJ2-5	TGTGCCAGCAGTTACGCAGGGACAGGGATCGAGACCCAGTACTTC	CASSYAGTGIETQYF
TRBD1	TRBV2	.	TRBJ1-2	TGTGCCAGCAGACCGGGACAGGGGGGCTATGGCTACACCTTC	CASRPGQGGYGYTF
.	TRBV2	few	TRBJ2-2	TGTGCCAGCAGGCCGGGACTGGGGAACACCGGGGAGCTGTTTTTT	CASRPGLGNTGELFF
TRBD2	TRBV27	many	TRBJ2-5	TGTGCCAGCAGTCGGTTTAGCGGGAATTTCGAAGAGACCCAGTACTTC	CASSRFSGNFEETQYF
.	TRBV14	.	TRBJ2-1	TGTGCCAGCAGCCATAAACAGAGCTCCTACAATGAGCAGTTCTTC	CASSHKQSSYNEQFF
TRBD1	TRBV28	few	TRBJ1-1	TGTGCCAGCAGTCTATGGGGGACAGGGGCCTACCTTGAAGCTTTCTTT	CASSLWGTGAYLEAFF
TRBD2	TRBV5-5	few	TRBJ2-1	TGTGCCAGCAGCCTTAGCGGGGGGCTCAATGAGCAGTTCTTC	CASSLSGGLNEQFF
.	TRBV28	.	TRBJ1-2	TGTGCCAGCAGTTTGACCAGGCTTATATATGGCTACACCTTC	CASSLTRLIYGYTF
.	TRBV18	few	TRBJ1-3	TGTGCCAGCTCACCAACGAGTCAATCAGGAAACACCATATATTTT	CASSPTSQSGNTIYF
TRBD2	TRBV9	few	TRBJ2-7	TGTGCCAGCAGCGTAGGGCTAGCGGGAGACGAGCAGTACTTC	CASSVGLAGDEQYF
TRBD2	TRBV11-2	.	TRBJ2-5	TGTGCCAGCAGCAAGCTAGCGGGAAAAGAGACCCAGTACTTC	CASSKLAGKETQYF
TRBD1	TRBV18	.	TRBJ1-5	TGTGCCAGCTCACCACCGGGACAGGGAGGCAATCAGCCCCAGCATTTT	CASSPPGQGGNQPQHF
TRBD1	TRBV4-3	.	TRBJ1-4	TGCGCCAGCAGCCAAGGACAGGGTGGAGGAGAAAAACTGTTTTTT	CASSQGQGGGEKLFF
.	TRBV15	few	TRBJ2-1	TGTGCCACCTCTGGTGGGGCATTTCGCTCCTACAATGAGCAGTTCTTC	CATSGGAFRSYNEQFF
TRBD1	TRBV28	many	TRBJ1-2	TGTGCCAGCAGTCTACAGGGGCGCGGCTACACCTTC	CASSLQGRGYTF
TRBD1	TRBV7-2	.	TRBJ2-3	TGTGCCAGCAGCTTCGGACAGGGGACAGATACGCAGTATTTT	CASSFGQGTDTQYF
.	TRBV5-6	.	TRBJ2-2	TGTGCCAGCAGTACGACTAGTGCCGGGGAGCTGTTTTTT	CASSTTSAGELFF
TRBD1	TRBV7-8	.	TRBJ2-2	TGTGCCAGCAGCTCGACGGACAGGGCGAACACCGGGGAGCTGTTTTTT	CASSSTDRANTGELFF
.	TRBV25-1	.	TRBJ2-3	TGTGCCAGCAGTACTAGGTTTAACCCTAGCACAGATACGCAGTATTTT	CASSTRFNPSTDTQYF
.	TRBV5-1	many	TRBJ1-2	TGCGCCAGCAGCTTGGACAGGTCCTCCTATGGCTACACCTTC	CASSLDRSSYGYTF
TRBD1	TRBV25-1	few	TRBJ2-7	TGTGCCAGCAAAGGGACAGGGTTTGGAGCTGAAATCTCCTACGAGCAGTACTTC	CASKGTGFGAEISYEQYF
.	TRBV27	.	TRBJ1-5	TGTGCCAGCAGAGGATCTGCGGGTCAGCCCCAGCATTTT	CASRGSAGQPQHF
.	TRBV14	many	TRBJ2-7	TGTGCCAGCAGCCATCTAACGGTTCCCCTCTACGAGCAGTACTTC	CASSHLTVPLYEQYF
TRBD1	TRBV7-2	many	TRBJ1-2	TGTGCCAGCAGCTCAGGCCCAGGGGGCGCAGGGGGCTACACCTTC	CASSSGPGGAGGYTF
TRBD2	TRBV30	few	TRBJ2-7	TGTGCCTGGAGTGCCACGGGACTACCGAGCTCCTACGAGCAGTACTTC	CAWSATGLPSSYEQYF
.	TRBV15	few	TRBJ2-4	TGTGCCACCAGCAGAGAAACAGGGGGGGGGATAGCCAAAAACATTCAGTACTTC	CATSRETGGGIAKNIQYF
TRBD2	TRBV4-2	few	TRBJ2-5	TGTGCCAGCAGCCGAACTAGCGGGGGGGGCCAAGAGACCCAGTACTTC	CASSRTSGGGQETQYF
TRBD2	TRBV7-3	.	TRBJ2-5	TGTGCCAGCAGCTTAGGTAGCGGGAGGCCAGAGACCCAGTACTTC	CASSLGSGRPETQYF
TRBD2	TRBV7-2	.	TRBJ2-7	TGTGCCAGCAGCTTAGCGGGACTAGCGGGCGAGCAGTACTTC	CASSLAGLAGEQYF
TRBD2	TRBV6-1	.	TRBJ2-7	TGTGCCAGCAGTGCCACTAGCGAAACCTACGAGCAGTACTTC	CASSATSETYEQYF
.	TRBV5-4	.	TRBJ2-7	TGTGCCAGCAGCTTGGATCTGTCCCGCTACGAGCAGTACTTC	CASSLDLSRYEQYF
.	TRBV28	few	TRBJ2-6	TGTGCCAGCAGTACAGGGACTGGGGCCAACGTCCTGACTTTC	CASSTGTGANVLTF
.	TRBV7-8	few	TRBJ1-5	TGTGCCAGCAGCTTAGGCTTCTTCCAGGGAAAAGGTCAGCCCCAGCATTTT	CASSLGFFQGKGQPQHF
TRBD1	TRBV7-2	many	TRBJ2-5	TGTGCCAGCAGCAAGACAGGGGGCGCAGAGACCCAGTACTTC	CASSKTGGAETQYF
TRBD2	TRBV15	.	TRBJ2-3	TGTGCCACCAGCACCAGACTAGCGGGAACAGATACGCAGTATTTT	CATSTRLAGTDTQYF
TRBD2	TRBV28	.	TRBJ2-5	TGTGCCAGCAGCCGGACTAGTGGGGAGACCCAGTACTTC	CASSRTSGETQYF
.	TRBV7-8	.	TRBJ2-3	TGTGCCAGCAGCTTAGTCGTCAGTAGCACAGATACGCAGTATTTT	CASSLVVSSTDTQYF
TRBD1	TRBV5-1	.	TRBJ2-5	TGCGCCAGCAGCTTGGTCCCAGGGGGCGGTGAGACCCAGTACTTC	CASSLVPGGGETQYF
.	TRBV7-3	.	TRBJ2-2	TGTGCCAGCAGCTTAGAGGCGGGGCAAAACACCGGGGAGCTGTTTTTT	CASSLEAGQNTGELFF
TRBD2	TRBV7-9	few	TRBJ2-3	TGTGCCAGCAGCTTAGGGGGGGGACTGCTCACAGATACGCAGTATTTT	CASSLGGGLLTDTQYF
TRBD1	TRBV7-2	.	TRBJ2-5	TGTGCCAGCAGCCAATACAGGGGACAAGAGACCCAGTACTTC	CASSQYRGQETQYF
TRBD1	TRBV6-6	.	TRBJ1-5	TGTGCCAGCAGTTACGGGGGACAGATCAATCAGCCCCAGCATTTT	CASSYGGQINQPQHF
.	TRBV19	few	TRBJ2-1	TGTGCCAGTAGTATAGATCAAGGGGGAAAGCCGTTCTTC	CASSIDQGGKPFF
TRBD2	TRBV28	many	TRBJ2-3	TGTGCCAGCAGTTCTGGACTAGCGGGAACAGATACGCAGTATTTT	CASSSGLAGTDTQYF
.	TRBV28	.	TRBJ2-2	TGTGCCAGCAGTCGCCCGGGATCCCAGACCGGGGAGCTGTTTTTT	CASSRPGSQTGELFF
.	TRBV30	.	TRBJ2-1	TGTGCCTGGAGTATGGAGCTACTCTATGAGCAGTTCTTC	CAWSMELLYEQFF
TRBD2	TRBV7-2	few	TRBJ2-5	TGTGCCAGCAGCTCCTATGGACTAGCGGAGACCCAGTACTTC	CASSSYGLAETQYF
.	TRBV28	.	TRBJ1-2	TGTGCCAGCAGTTTAGGCCCCTATGGCTACACCTTC	CASSLGPYGYTF
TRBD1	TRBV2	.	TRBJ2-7	TGTGCCAGCAGGTACCGACAGGGTCACTCCTACGAGCAGTACTTC	CASRYRQGHSYEQYF
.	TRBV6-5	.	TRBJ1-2	TGTGCCAGCAGTTCCTTCAGCGGCGGCTACACCTTC	CASSSFSGGYTF
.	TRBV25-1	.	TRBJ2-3	TGTGCCAGCAGTGAATTAGGGGTATCTAGCACAGATACGCAGTATTTT	CASSELGVSSTDTQYF
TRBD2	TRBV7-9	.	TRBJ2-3	TGTGCCAGCAGCTTATTTGCTAGCGGACCCGATACGCAGTATTTT	CASSLFASGPDTQYF
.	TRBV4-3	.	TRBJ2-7	TGCGCCAGCAGCCAACAGCCGACAGCCACCTACGAGCAGTACTTC	CASSQQPTATYEQYF
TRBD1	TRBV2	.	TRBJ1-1	TGTGCCAGCACTGGACAGGTGCGGCTAGAGGCTTTCTTT	CASTGQVRLEAFF